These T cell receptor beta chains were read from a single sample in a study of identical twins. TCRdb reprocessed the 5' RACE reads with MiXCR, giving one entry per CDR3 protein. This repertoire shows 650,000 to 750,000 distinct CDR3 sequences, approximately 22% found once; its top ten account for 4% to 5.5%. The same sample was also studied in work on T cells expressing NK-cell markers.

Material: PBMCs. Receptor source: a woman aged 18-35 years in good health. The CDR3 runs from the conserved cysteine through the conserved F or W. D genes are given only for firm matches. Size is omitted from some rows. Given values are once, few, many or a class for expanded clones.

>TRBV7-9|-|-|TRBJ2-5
TGTGCCAGCAGCTTTCGCGAGGGGGGAAGTGTAGAGACCCAGTACTTC
CASSFREGGSVETQYF
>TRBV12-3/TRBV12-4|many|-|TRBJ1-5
TGTGCCAGCACCACCAGTGGGCAGCCCCAGCATTTT
CASTTSGQPQHF
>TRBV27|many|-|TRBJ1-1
TGTGCCAGCAGTTTCAGCATGAACACTGAAGCTTTCTTT
CASSFSMNTEAFF
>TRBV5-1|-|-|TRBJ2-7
TGCGCCAGCAGCTTGGCCCCGACAGGGGAGGGCGAGCAGTACTTC
CASSLAPTGEGEQYF
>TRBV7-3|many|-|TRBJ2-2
TGTGCCAGCAGCCGAAATGATCCTGGCACCGGGGAGCTGTTTTTT
CASSRNDPGTGELFF
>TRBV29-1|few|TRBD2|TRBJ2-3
TGCAGCGTTCCAATAGCGGGAGGGAGCACAGATACGCAGTATTTT
CSVPIAGGSTDTQYF
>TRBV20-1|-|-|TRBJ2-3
TGCAGTGCTATCCCGACCACAGATACGCAGTATTTT
CSAIPTTDTQYF
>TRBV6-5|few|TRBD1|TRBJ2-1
TGTGCCAGCAGTTACTCGGGGGCCGGGACAGGGCGCAATGAGCAGTTCTTC
CASSYSGAGTGRNEQFF
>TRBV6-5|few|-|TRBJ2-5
TGTGCCAGCAGTTACCGCTCGGGTCTGGGGGGGACCCAGTACTTC
CASSYRSGLGGTQYF
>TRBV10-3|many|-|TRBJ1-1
TGTGCCATCAGCCAAGCAGGGAGGACGAACACTGAAGCTTTCTTT
CAISQAGRTNTEAFF
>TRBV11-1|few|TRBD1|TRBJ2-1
TGTGCCAGCAGTCGGACAGGGTTGAGACGGGAGCGGTTTTACAATGAGCAGTTCTTC
CASSRTGLRRERFYNEQFF
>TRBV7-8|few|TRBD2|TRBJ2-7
TGTGCCAGCAGCGTAGTGGGGACTAGCTTGTACGAGCAGTACTTC
CASSVVGTSLYEQYF
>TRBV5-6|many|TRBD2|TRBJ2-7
TGTGCCAGCAGCTTGGGTAGCGGGGACGAGCAGTACTTC
CASSLGSGDEQYF
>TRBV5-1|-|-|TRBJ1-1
TGCGCCAGCAGTGAGTACGGGCAGGGCCGGGCTGAAGCTTTCTTT
CASSEYGQGRAEAFF
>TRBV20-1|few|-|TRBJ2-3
TGCAGTGCTGTGTCAGATACGCAGTATTTT
CSAVSDTQYF
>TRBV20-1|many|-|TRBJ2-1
TGCAGTGCTAGAGGTAGCGGAACCTACAATGAGCAGTTCTTC
CSARGSGTYNEQFF
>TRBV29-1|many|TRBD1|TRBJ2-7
TGCAGCGCCTCCGGGACAGGGGGTCGCGAGCAGTACTTC
CSASGTGGREQYF
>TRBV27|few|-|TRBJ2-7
TGTGCCAGCAGCAGGGGGGCAGGGCAGTACTTC
CASSRGAGQYF
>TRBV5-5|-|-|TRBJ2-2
TGTGCCAGCAGCCTACGAGGGGAAGGGTCCGGGGAGCTGTTTTTT
CASSLRGEGSGELFF
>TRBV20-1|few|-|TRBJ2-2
TGCAGTGCGCAGAAGACTACCCGCACCGGGGAGCTGTTTTTT
CSAQKTTRTGELFF
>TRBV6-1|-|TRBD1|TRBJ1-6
TGTGCCAGCGGAAACAGGGGAGTTGATTCACCCCTCCACTTT
CASGNRGVDSPLHF
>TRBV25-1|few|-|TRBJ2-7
TGTGCCAGCAGTGACCCTACAGGTGCGTCCGAGCAGTACTTC
CASSDPTGASEQYF
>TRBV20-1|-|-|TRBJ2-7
TGCAGTGCTAGAGAATACAGGGCGACCTACGAGCAGTACTTC
CSAREYRATYEQYF
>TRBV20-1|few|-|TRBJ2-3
TGCAGTGCTAGTCTGGGGTCCGAGGATACGCAGTATTTT
CSASLGSEDTQYF
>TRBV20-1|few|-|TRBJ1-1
TGCAGTGCTAGGGCAGGGGTCGGCAGCACTGAAGCTTTCTTT
CSARAGVGSTEAFF
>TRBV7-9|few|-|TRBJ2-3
TGTGCCAGCAACGACGGAATTAGCACAGATACGCAGTATTTT
CASNDGISTDTQYF
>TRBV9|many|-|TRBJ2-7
TGTGCCAGCAGCCCCAAATTTTCCGTTCTAGCGTGGGCCGAGCAGTACTTC
CASSPKFSVLAWAEQYF
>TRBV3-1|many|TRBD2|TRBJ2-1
TGTGCCAGCAGCCTGCGACTAGCGGGACCAAATGAGCAGTTCTTC
CASSLRLAGPNEQFF
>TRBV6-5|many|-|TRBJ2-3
TGTGCCAGCAGTTACTCTAGGGATACGCAGTATTTT
CASSYSRDTQYF
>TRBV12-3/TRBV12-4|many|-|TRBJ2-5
TGTGCCAGCAGTTACCTAGCCAACAGGGAGACCCAGTACTTC
CASSYLANRETQYF
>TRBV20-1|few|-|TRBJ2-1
TGCAGTGCTAGGGAGGTGGGTGAGCAGTTCTTC
CSAREVGEQFF
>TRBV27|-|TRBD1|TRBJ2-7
TGTGCCAGCAGTAATCGGACAGGGGGGTACGAGCAGTACTTC
CASSNRTGGYEQYF
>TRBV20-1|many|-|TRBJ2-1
TGCAGTATCCCGGGTATGGCGAGTGAGCAGTTCTTC
CSIPGMASEQFF
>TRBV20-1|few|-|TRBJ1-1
TGCAGTGCTAGAGAAGTCCCGAACACTGAAGCTTTCTTT
CSAREVPNTEAFF
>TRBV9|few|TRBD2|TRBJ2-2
TGTGCCAGCAGCGGAAGCGGGAGTGTTCCCGGGGAGCTGTTTTTT
CASSGSGSVPGELFF
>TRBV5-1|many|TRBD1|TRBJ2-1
TGCGCCAGCAGGCGGACAGGGGCGACTTACAATGAGCAGTTCTTC
CASRRTGATYNEQFF
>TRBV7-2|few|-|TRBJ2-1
TGTGCCAGCAGCTTAGAGGGACTTCAATACAATGAGCAGTTCTTC
CASSLEGLQYNEQFF
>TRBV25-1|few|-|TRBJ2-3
TGTGCCAGCAGTGCCCGGGACGGACGCACAGATACGCAGTATTTT
CASSARDGRTDTQYF
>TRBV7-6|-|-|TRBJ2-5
TGTGCCAGCAGCTTTATTCTGGCCGAGACCCAGTACTTC
CASSFILAETQYF
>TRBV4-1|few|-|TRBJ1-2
TGCGCCAGCAGCCAAGATGAATCCTCACGGGGCTATGGCTACACCTTC
CASSQDESSRGYGYTF
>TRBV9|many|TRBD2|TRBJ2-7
TGTGCCAGCAGCGTAGGGGGGACCGCTCCGGGACTAGCGGGGACTTACTACGAGCAGTACTTC
CASSVGGTAPGLAGTYYEQYF
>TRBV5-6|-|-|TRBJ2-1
TGTGCCAGCAGCTTGGGTGGTCCCAATGAGCAGTTCTTC
CASSLGGPNEQFF
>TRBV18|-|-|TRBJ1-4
TGTGCCAGCTCGAGAGGGGATAATGAAAAACTGTTTTTT
CASSRGDNEKLFF
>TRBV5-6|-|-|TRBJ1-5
TGTGCCAGCAGCTTCATGGGGCATAGCAATCAGCCCCAGCATTTT
CASSFMGHSNQPQHF
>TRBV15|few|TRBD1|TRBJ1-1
TGTGCCACCAGCAGAACATGGACAGGCTATAACACTGAAGCTTTCTTT
CATSRTWTGYNTEAFF
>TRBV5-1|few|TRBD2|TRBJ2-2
TGCGCCACTCGACCCCCGGGACTAGCGGGAGGCACCGGGGAGCTGTTTTTT
CATRPPGLAGGTGELFF
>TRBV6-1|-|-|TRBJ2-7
TGTGCCAGCACCGCTTATGAGGGGTCCGCCTACGAGCAGTACTTC
CASTAYEGSAYEQYF
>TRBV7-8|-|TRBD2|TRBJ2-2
TGTGCCAGCAGCTTAGCCCCCGGGACTAGCGGGGAGGAAGACACCGGGGAGCTGTTTTTT
CASSLAPGTSGEEDTGELFF
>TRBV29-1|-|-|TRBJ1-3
TGCAGTTGCTTTGGGGGAAACACCATATATTTT
CSCFGGNTIYF
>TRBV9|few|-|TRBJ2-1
TGTGCCAGCAGCGTAGGAGGGGCTCGGTACAATGAGCAGTTCTTC
CASSVGGARYNEQFF
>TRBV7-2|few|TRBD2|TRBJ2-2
TGTGCCAGCAGCACATTACTAGCGGGAGGTGGGACCGGGGAGCTGTTTTTT
CASSTLLAGGGTGELFF
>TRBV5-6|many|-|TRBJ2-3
TGTGCCAGCAGCTTGGTCCGGTCAGAGATGCAGTATTTT
CASSLVRSEMQYF
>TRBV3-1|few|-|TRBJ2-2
TGTGCCAGCAGCCAAGATACACAGGGCACCGGGGAGCTGTTTTTT
CASSQDTQGTGELFF
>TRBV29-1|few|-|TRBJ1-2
TGCAGCGTTGAAGGTGACGGTAACTATGGCTACACCTTC
CSVEGDGNYGYTF
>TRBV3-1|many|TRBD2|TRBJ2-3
TGTGCCAGCAGCCCGCTAGCGGGGGGCTACACAGATACGCAGTATTTT
CASSPLAGGYTDTQYF
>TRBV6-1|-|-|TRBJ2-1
TGTGCCAGCAGCGAACAGCCTGCTGGTGAGCAGTTCTTC
CASSEQPAGEQFF
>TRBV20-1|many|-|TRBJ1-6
TGCAGTGCTACCGCCGGTAATTCACCCCTCCACTTT
CSATAGNSPLHF
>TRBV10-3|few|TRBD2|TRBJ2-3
TGTGCCATCAGTGAGCCAGCGGGGCACACAGATACGCAGTATTTT
CAISEPAGHTDTQYF
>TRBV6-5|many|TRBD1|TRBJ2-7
TGTGCCAGCAGCCCAGACAGGGCCGAGCAGTACTTC
CASSPDRAEQYF
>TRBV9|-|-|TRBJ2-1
TGTGCCAGCAGCGTAGCCCCGAGGCGGGATGAGGCCAATGAGCAGTTCTTC
CASSVAPRRDEANEQFF